Each of the 20 T cell receptor beta chains below was sequenced from the same sample in a study of blood T cells in healthy people across ages. It was with a sample-barcoded 5' primer and a J-beta primer mix that a second PCR of about 7 to 12 cycles was run. TCRdb ran MiXCR on the 5' RACE reads and lists one entry per CDR3 protein. The sample records about 780,000 distinct CDR3 sequences, about half being singletons. Sequenced material: blood. These receptors were obtained from a man older than 75 in good health.

The table lists this clonotype with many counts. The chain has TRBV2 and TRBJ2-5, with TRBD1 matching over 9 bases. The germline CDR1 and CDR2 sequences are SNHLY and FYNNEI. The CDR3 is 15 residues long. J gave up 5 bases and V 0 bases, and 4 bases lay outside the gene matches. CDR3 sequence reads: CASSEAGQGVETQYF. In DNA, the CDR3 is TGTGCCAGCAGTGAAGCGGGACAGGGTGTTGAGACCCAGTACTTC.

CDR3 region: CASSLNGGTNEQFF. Written as DNA, the CDR3 is TGTGCCAGCAGCTTAAACGGAGGAACTAATGAGCAGTTCTTC. The genes are TRBV7-3 and TRBJ2-1; possibly TRBD2 for D (5 bases). With 1 base removed from V and 7 bases from J, the gap between germline ends came to 11 bases. Germline values: CDR1 SGHTA, CDR2 FQGTGA. There are 14 residues in the CDR3.

This clonotype was detected ten times or more. The CDR3 coding sequence is TGTGCCGTTTTAGCGGGAGGGTTCACAGATACGCAGTATTTT. This codes for CAVLAGGFTDTQYF. The chain has TRBV27 and TRBJ2-3; TRBD2 agrees at 11 bases. The CDR3 spans 14 residues. Trimming took 11 bases from V and 2 from J; bases not matched to a gene: 6. Germline assignment: CDR1 MNHEY and CDR2 SMNVEV (reference sequence).

The chain employs TRBV28 and TRBJ1-1; D remains unclear. This CDR3 contains 14 residues. Between the trimmed V and J ends, which lost 11 bases and 1 base, there was a span of 17 bases. The germline V gene encodes CDR1 MDHEN and CDR2 SYDVKM. The CDR3 region has the DNA TGTGCCTGCATCCCCGCCGGGTGGAACACTGAAGCTTTCTTT. This codes for CACIPAGWNTEAFF.

For this clonotype: With a much larger clone just one base away, this may be a read error. This rearrangement joins TRBV6-1 to TRBJ1-2, with 7 nucleotides matching TRBD1. Germline trimming cut 10 bases from V and 2 bases from J; bases unmatched to any gene: 10. Per germline, CDR1 MNHNS and CDR2 SASEGT. The CDR3 has 14 amino acids. CDR3 nucleotides: TGTGCCAACAACCCACCGGGACAGAACTATGGCTACACCTTC. It is translated as CANNPPGQNYGYTF.

CDR3 DNA sequence: TGTGCCAGCAGTGTCGGACAGGGGGCAGATGAGCAGTTCTTC. Protein: CASSVGQGADEQFF. This chain joins TRBV12-3 or TRBV12-4 and TRBJ2-1; 11 bases are shared with TRBD1. J was trimmed by 8 bases and V by 5 bases; bases with no gene match: 5. The CDR3 length is 14 residues.

This chain links TRBV6-6 with TRBJ2-2, with D possibly being TRBD1 (5 bases). V lost 4 bases and J lost 1, with 10 bases in between. Germline lookup yields CDR1 MNHNY and CDR2 SVGAGI (reference sequence). The CDR3 is 15 amino acids. This CDR3 reads CASSSYQGNTGELFF. As DNA, the CDR3 is TGTGCCAGCAGTTCCTACCAGGGGAACACCGGGGAGCTGTTTTTT.

This clonotype was seen a handful of times. V gene TRBV7-2 combines with J gene TRBJ2-7, with TRBD2 matching 14 bases. Germline loops: CDR1 SGHTA, CDR2 FQGNSA. The ends lost 4 bases at V and 7 bases at J; junction bases unmatched: 12. The CDR3 covers 17 residues. The CDR3 protein is CASSSWTSGRSPVEQYF. CDR3 in DNA: TGTGCCAGCAGCTCCTGGACTAGCGGGAGGTCACCTGTGGAGCAGTACTTC.

This clonotype came up many times. The chain carries TRBV29-1 and TRBJ1-2; no firm D call. Germline-derived CDR1 and CDR2 are SQVTM and ANQGSEA. V was clipped by 4 bases and J by 5 bases, with 14 bases between them. The CDR3 length is 13 residues. The CDR3 is CSVASLSGYGYTF. The DNA of the CDR3 is TGCAGCGTTGCTTCTCTCTCCGGGTATGGCTACACCTTC. Drawing the rest from reference TRBV29-1 and TRBJ1-2, the complete variable domain is SAVISQKPSRDICQRGTSLTIQCQVDSQVTMMFWYRQQPGQSLTLIATANQGSEATYESGFVIDKFPISRPNLTFSTLTVSNMSPEDSSIYLCSVASLSGYGYTFGSGTRLTVV.

This clonotype was counted at least ten times. This chain joins TRBV7-2 and TRBJ2-3, with 10 bases matching TRBD2. The CDR3 is 17 residues long. Germline lookup yields CDR1 SGHTA and CDR2 FQGNSA. With 6 bases clipped from V and 2 bases from J, the junction kept 11 bases outside the gene matches. The CDR3 DNA sequence: TGTGCCAGCAGTCTCGTCGGGACTAGCGTATACACAGATACGCAGTATTTT. It specifies CASSLVGTSVYTDTQYF.

The chain links TRBV7-8 to TRBJ2-1; 11 bases fit TRBD2. This CDR3 region has 17 residues. V shed 1 base and J 3 bases; nucleotides not matched to a gene: 5. In germline, CDR1 is SGHVS, CDR2 FQNEAQ. CDR3 sequence (DNA): TGTGCCAGCAGCTTAGAGGGGCTAGCGGGGGGCTACAATGAGCAGTTCTTC. Amino acids: CASSLEGLAGGYNEQFF.

A single count supports this clonotype. The chain couples TRBV5-6 to TRBJ2-7; D is perhaps TRBD1 (5 bases). The CDR3 is 16 residues long. Trimming stripped 7 bases from V and 0 bases from J, with 20 bases between. Germline CDR1 is SGHDT and CDR2 is YYEEEE. The CDR3 DNA reads as TGTGCCAGCTCCTTAGGTGCAGGGCTGAGCTCCTACGAGCAGTACTTC. Its protein is CASSLGAGLSSYEQYF.

A remark on this clonotype: This clone may be a read error of a much larger clone one base away. The genes are TRBV5-6 and TRBJ2-5; 8 bases agree with TRBD2. The J call could be wrong; TRBJ2-7 is a better fit for the DNA end. The CDR3 spans 11 residues. Germline values: CDR1 SGHDT, CDR2 YYEEEE. The CDR3 here is CTSSGGSEQYF. For the CDR3, the DNA is TGTACCAGCAGCGGGGGAAGCGAGCAGTACTTC.

The chain recombines TRBV7-2 with TRBJ2-7; TRBD2 aligns across 8 bases. The CDR3 covers 15 residues. V shed 8 bases, J shed 7 bases, and the junction held 16 bases outside the gene matches. The germline V gene encodes CDR1 SGHTA and CDR2 FQGNSA. The CDR3 nucleotides read TGTGCCAGCGTTGGGGGCGGGAGGAGAGACAATGAGCAGTACTTC. Translating gives CASVGGGRRDNEQYF. The variable domain in full, with the rest retrieved from reference TRBV7-2 and TRBJ2-7, is GAGVSQSPSNKVTEKGKDVELRCDPISGHTALYWYRQSLGQGLEFLIYFQGNSAPDKSGLPSDRFSAERTGGSVSTLTIQRTQQEDSAVYLCASVGGGRRDNEQYFGPGTRLTVT.

This chain links TRBV11-1 with TRBJ1-1; D call uncertain. Germline V lookup: CDR1 SGHAT, CDR2 FQDESV (reference sequence). Trimming took off 7 bases at V and 6 bases at J, with 15 bases between the two ends. This CDR3 is 13 amino acids long. DNA for the CDR3: TGTGCCAGCAACCTGGACCGTGGGTCTGAAGCTTTCTTT. Amino acids: CASNLDRGSEAFF.

This clonotype was found once. The gene calls are TRBV14 and TRBJ1-2, with a possible D match to TRBD1 (5 bases). V was trimmed by 0 bases and J by 6 bases, leaving 26 bases between them. The CDR3 sequence is 19 residues long. Germline V CDR1 and CDR2: SGHDN, FVKESK. The CDR3 DNA follows: TGTGCCAGCAGCCAAGATTCGCGTGGGCAGGGAGGCCTTTTCGATGGCTACACCTTC. Its translation: CASSQDSRGQGGLFDGYTF.

This clonotype was seen only a few times. The chain employs TRBV20-1 and TRBJ1-5, with 9 bases fitting TRBD1. V dropped 7 bases and J dropped 4; count of bases not matched to a gene: 5. Germline lookup yields CDR1 DFQATT and CDR2 SNEGSKA (reference sequence). The CDR3 has 13 residues. CDR3: CSVGQGGNQPQHF. DNA for the CDR3: TGCAGTGTGGGACAGGGAGGGAATCAGCCCCAGCATTTT.

V usage is TRBV27 and J usage is TRBJ2-7; TRBD2 agrees at 7 bases. The CDR3 extends over 15 amino acids. Losses at the gene ends were 3 bases for V and 3 bases for J; bases not matched to a gene: 8. CDR1 is MNHEY and CDR2 is SMNVEV in the germline V gene (reference sequence). The CDR3 DNA reads as TGTGCCAGCAGTTTCAGCGGGACTGCACTCTACGAGCAGTACTTC. Its protein is CASSFSGTALYEQYF.

This clonotype was seen more than once but under ten times. The V gene is TRBV10-3, the J gene TRBJ2-7; 10 bases agree with TRBD1. Per germline, CDR1 ENHRY and CDR2 SYGVKD. The CDR3 runs to 15 residues. V was pared by 8 bases and J by 3 bases, with 10 bases of the junction left unmatched. The CDR3 here is CAIRGDGTGDYEQYF. The CDR3 bases are TGTGCCATCCGGGGAGATGGGACAGGGGACTACGAGCAGTACTTC.

There are a few counts of this clonotype. The rearrangement joins TRBV15 to TRBJ2-3; no clear D gene. The CDR3 sequence is 14 residues long. V dropped 1 base and J dropped 2 bases, with 7 bases sitting between them. Per the germline V gene, CDR1 is LNHNV and CDR2 is YYDKDF (reference sequence). The CDR3 DNA sequence: TGTGCCACCAGCAGAGGCCTGTCCACAGATACGCAGTATTTT. It specifies CATSRGLSTDTQYF.